This T cell receptor beta chain was identified during a study of T cells in localized non-small cell lung cancer (dated by TCRdb to about 2020). With regard to the full study: The study examined T cell repertoires in approximately 240 patients with early-stage NSCLC and compared tumors with uninvolved tumor-adjacent lungs. The cohort was made up of 236 treatment-naive NSCLC patients whose localized lung tumors had been resected. A mean age of roughly 66 years was recorded for the NSCLC patients, of whom approximately 130 were male and some 100 were female.

The immunoSEQ Assay was used to sequence TCR beta CDR3 regions from DNA. As for the authors' bioinformatics: T cell density was computed as TCR beta template counts normalized to usable DNA estimated by amplifying housekeeping genes. Richness was estimated with the preseqR package, extrapolating to 400,000 templates for PBMC samples and 120,000 templates for tissue samples. Clonality was calculated as one minus Pielou's evenness. Differential abundance testing on productive amino-acid clonotypes, with a minimum total count of 5 and an alpha of 0.1, was used to identify tissue-enriched TCRs. Repertoire overlap between compartments was quantified with the Jaccard Index and Morisita Overlap Index. TCR beta CDR3s were clustered by GLIPH together with public tetramer-defined viral CDR3s, and at least three viral sequences plus V-gene enrichment were required for viral motifs. Entries here come from immuneACCESS through TCRdb and include only in-frame sequences with V and J called. Some clones fail to appear in such tables; in the studies checked, an unresolved V gene covers under half of the shortfall, and the cause of the remainder is unknown. D and trimming come from the DNA, and the V and J calls and clone size come from that table. The sample table contains some 2,200 clones; only one count was recorded for approximately 31% of them. The top ten clones comprise about 9.4% of the sample.

Reading the germline V gene gives CDR1 MNHGY and CDR2 SAAAGT. From the cysteine up to the phenylalanine, the CDR3 has a length of 15 residues. The kept DNA is CDR3 alone, 45 bases in frame from the first base. V ends up 6 bases short and J 6 bases short, with an unmatched junction base count of 10. At diagnosis, tumor, uninvolved tumor-adjacent lung and peripheral blood were collected and then preserved as a mix of FFPE and fresh-frozen material. Note on this clone: The specificity of this receptor is unknown. Base quality data are lacking; no much larger clone is found one base away.

Study-level results and caveats: Of the top 100 tumor clones, a median of 57 were detected in paired uninvolved adjacent lung; some 28 were also among that lung's top 100. Longer overall survival was associated with higher T cell density in blood, whereas shorter survival was associated with higher clonality in adjacent lung. The highest T cell clonality was observed in uninvolved tumor-adjacent lung, where clonality exceeded that of tumor, suggesting that antigenic responses were more focused in uninvolved tumor-adjacent lung. Because the study design was exploratory, TCR variables were selected using unadjusted p-values without false-discovery rate correction. Because multi-region sequencing of the tumors was not done, intratumor heterogeneity could not be ruled out.

The chain is made from TRBV6-8 and TRBJ2-1, with 8 junctional bases fitting TRBD2. The source of this sequence is a man aged 40 to 70 with stage III squamous cell lung carcinoma. This specimen was lung tumor tissue, taken before any cancer treatment. The CDR3 amino acid sequence is: CASRASGSGLNEQFF. The nucleotide sequence reads as follows: TGTGCCAGCAGGGCGAGCGGGAGTGGGCTCAATGAGCAGTTCTTC.